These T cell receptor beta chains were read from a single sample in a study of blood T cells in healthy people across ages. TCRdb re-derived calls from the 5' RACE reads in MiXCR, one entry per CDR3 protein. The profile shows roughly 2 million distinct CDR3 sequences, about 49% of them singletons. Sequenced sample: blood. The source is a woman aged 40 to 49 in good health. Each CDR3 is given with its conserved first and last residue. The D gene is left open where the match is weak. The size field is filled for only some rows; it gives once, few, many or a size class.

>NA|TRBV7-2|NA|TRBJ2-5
TGTGCCAGCAGCTTAGTGATGGGGCATCAAGAGACCCAGTACTTC
CASSLVMGHQETQYF
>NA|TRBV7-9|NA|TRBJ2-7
TGTGCCAGCAGCTTAATAGGAGGGGGGGCCTACGAGCAGTACTTC
CASSLIGGGAYEQYF
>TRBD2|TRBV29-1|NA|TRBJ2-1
TGCAGCGTTGAGTACGCTAGCGGGGGCGATGAGCAGTTCTTC
CSVEYASGGDEQFF
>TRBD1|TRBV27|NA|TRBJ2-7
TGTGCCAGCAGTCTAAATCCCGGGACAGTACCTTACGAGCAGTACTTC
CASSLNPGTVPYEQYF
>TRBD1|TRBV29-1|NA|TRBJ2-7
TGCAGCGCCCAACGCCAGGGGGCAGGGTCCTACAATGAGCAGTACTTC
CSAQRQGAGSYNEQYF
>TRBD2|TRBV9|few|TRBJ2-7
TGTGCCAGCAGCGTAGACCTGGGGGGGTCCTACGAGCAGTACTTC
CASSVDLGGSYEQYF
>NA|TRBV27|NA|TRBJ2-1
TGTGCCAGCAGTTCCCCAGGGTATGCCTACAATGAGCAGTTCTTC
CASSSPGYAYNEQFF
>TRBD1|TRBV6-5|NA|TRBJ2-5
TGTGCCAGCAGTTCCTTCCGGGACAGGACTCAAGAGACCCAGTACTTC
CASSSFRDRTQETQYF
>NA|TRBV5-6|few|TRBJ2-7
TGTGCCAGCAGCTTGGCCGCGCAGAGGTCCTACGAGCAGTACTTC
CASSLAAQRSYEQYF
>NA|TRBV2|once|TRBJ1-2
TGTGCCAGCAGTGAAGGGGGCAGGCAGGGCTACACCTTC
CASSEGGRQGYTF
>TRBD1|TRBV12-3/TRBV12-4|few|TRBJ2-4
TGTGCCAGCAGTTATCGACAGGGATTAAGGGCGAGCATTCAGTACTTC
CASSYRQGLRASIQYF
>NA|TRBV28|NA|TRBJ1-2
TGTGCCAGCAGTTCCCGTGGCGGCACATCTAACTATGGCTACACCTTC
CASSSRGGTSNYGYTF
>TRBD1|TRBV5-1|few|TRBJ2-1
TGCGCCAGCAGCCCTCTTGTGGGACAGGTCCCCTCCAATGAGCAGTTCTTC
CASSPLVGQVPSNEQFF
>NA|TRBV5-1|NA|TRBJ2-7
TGCGCCAGCAGCTTAGGTGACAGCGGTCCCAGGGAGCAGTACTTC
CASSLGDSGPREQYF
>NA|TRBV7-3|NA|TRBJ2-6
TGTGCCAGCAGCTTAATTACAGGGACTGGGGCCAACGTCCTGACTTTC
CASSLITGTGANVLTF
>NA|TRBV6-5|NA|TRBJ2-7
TGTGCCAGCAGTAACATCTCCTACGAGCAGTACTTC
CASSNISYEQYF
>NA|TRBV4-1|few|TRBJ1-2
TGCGCCAGCAGCCAAGGAAGCCAGACAAACTATGGCTACACCTTC
CASSQGSQTNYGYTF
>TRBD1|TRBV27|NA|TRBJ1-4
TGTGCCAGCGGAGGACAGGGATCTAATGAAAAACTGTTTTTT
CASGGQGSNEKLFF
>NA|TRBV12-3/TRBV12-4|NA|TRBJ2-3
TGTGCCAGCAGTCCCTGGCGTCTCACAGATACGCAGTATTTT
CASSPWRLTDTQYF
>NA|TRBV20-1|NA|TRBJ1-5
TGCAGTGCTAGAGGGAGGCGGGGAACCAATCAGCCCCAGCATTTT
CSARGRRGTNQPQHF
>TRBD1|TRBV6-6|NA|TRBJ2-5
TGTGCCAGCAGTTACGGACAGGCTAATCGCCAAGAGACCCAGTACTTC
CASSYGQANRQETQYF
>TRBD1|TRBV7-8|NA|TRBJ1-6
TGTGCCAGCAGCTTAGGAGGACAGGGGGCTCAATCACCCCTCCACTTT
CASSLGGQGAQSPLHF
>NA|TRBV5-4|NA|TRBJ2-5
TGTGCCAGCAGCTCCCCTTTGGGCCAAGAGACCCAGTACTTC
CASSSPLGQETQYF
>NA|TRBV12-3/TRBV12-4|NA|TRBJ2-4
TGTGCCAGCAGCTCAGGGGTGACCAAAAACATTCAGTACTTC
CASSSGVTKNIQYF
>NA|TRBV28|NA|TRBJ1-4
TGTGCCAGCAGTTTCACCGGGACATCGGGTGAAAAACTGTTTTTT
CASSFTGTSGEKLFF
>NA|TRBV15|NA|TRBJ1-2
TGTGCCACCAGCAGAGATTTGGGTCGCGGGGTGGATGGCTACACCTTC
CATSRDLGRGVDGYTF
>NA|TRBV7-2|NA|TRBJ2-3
TGTGCCAGCAGCCCAGGGGGAGGACTAGCCCAATATACGCAGTATTTT
CASSPGGGLAQYTQYF
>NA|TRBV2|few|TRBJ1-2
TGTGCCAGCAGTGAAGCGGCGGCTATTTATGGCTACACCTTC
CASSEAAAIYGYTF
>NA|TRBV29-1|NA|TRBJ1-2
TGCAGCGCCCCTGGAGCCGGACCACATGGCTACACCTTC
CSAPGAGPHGYTF
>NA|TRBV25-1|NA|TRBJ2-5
TGTGCCAGCAGTAGATTACAGGGACTTGGGGAGACCCAGTACTTC
CASSRLQGLGETQYF
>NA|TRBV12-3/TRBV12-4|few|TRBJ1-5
TGTGCCAGCTCGAGGGGGGTGAGCAATCAGCCCCAGCATTTT
CASSRGVSNQPQHF
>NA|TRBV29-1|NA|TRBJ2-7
TGCAGCGTTGAACAAGGGCCCGAGCAGTACTTC
CSVEQGPEQYF
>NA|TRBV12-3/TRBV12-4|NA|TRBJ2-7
TGTGCCAGCAGTTTCCAGGGACAAGTATCCTACGAGCAGTACTTC
CASSFQGQVSYEQYF
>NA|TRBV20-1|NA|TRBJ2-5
TGCAGTGCTAGAGTTTTAGCCCAAGAGACCCAGTACTTC
CSARVLAQETQYF
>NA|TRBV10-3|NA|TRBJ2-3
TGTGCCATCAGTGAAACGGGAGCTTCCACAGATACGCAGTATTTT
CAISETGASTDTQYF
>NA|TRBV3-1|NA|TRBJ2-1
TGTGCCAGCAGCCAAGACCTGGGAGACAGCTCCTACAATGAGCAGTTCTTC
CASSQDLGDSSYNEQFF
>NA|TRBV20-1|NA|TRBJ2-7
TGCAGTGCTAGAAGGGACTTAATCTCCTACAAGCAGTACTTC
CSARRDLISYKQYF
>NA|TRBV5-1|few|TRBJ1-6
TGCGCCAGCAGCCAAAATAATTCACCCCTCCACTTT
CASSQNNSPLHF